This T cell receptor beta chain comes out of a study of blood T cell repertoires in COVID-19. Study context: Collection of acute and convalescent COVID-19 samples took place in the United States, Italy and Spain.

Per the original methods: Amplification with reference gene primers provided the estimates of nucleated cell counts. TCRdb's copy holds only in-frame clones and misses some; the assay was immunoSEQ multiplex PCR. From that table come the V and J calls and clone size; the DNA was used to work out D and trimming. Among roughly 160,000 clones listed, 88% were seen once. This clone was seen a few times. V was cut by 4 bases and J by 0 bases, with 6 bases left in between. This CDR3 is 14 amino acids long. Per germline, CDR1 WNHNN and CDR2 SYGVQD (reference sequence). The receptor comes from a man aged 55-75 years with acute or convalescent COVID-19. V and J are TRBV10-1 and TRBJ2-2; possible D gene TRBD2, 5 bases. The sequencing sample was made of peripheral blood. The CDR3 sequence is CASSGGANTGELFF. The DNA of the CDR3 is TGCGCCAGCAGTGGGGGAGCGAACACCGGGGAGCTGTTTTTT.